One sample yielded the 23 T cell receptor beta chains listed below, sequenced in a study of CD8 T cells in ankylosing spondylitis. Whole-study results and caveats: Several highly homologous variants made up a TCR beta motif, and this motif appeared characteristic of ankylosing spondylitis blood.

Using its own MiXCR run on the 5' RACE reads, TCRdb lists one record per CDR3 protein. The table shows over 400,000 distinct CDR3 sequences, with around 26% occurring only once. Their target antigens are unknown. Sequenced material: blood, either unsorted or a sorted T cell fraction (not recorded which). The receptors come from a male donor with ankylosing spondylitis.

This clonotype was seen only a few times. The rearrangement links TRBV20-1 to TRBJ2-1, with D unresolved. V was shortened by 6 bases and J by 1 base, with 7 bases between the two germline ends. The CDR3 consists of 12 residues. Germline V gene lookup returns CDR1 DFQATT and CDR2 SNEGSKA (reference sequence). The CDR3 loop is CSAVQSYNEQFF. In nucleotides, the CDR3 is TGCAGTGCCGTCCAATCCTACAATGAGCAGTTCTTC.

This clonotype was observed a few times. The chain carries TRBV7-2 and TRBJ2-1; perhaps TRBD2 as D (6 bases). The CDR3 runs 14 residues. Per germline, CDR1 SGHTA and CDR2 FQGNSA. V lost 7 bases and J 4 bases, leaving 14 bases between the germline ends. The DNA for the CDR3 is TGTGCCAGCACCACCGGGCGGGATTACAATGAGCAGTTCTTC. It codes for CASTTGRDYNEQFF.

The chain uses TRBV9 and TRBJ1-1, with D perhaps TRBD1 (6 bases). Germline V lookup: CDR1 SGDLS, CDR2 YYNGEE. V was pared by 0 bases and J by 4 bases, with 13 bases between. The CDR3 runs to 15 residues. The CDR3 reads CASSVAPGGTTEAFF. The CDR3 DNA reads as TGTGCCAGCAGCGTAGCCCCGGGGGGCACCACTGAAGCTTTCTTT.

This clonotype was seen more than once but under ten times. The CDR3 coding sequence is TGCGCCAGCAGCGATAGGACTAGCTCCTACAATGAGCAGTTCTTC. It yields the protein CASSDRTSSYNEQFF. This chain connects TRBV5-1 to TRBJ2-1; 7 positions match TRBD2. CDR1 SGHRS and CDR2 YFSETQ come from the germline V gene. V lost 4 bases, J lost 0 bases, and 4 bases stayed unmatched. The CDR3 consists of 15 residues.

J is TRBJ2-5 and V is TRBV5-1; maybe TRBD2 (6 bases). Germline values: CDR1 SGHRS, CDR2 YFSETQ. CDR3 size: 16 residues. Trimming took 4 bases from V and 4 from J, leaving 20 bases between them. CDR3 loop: CASSLTPGSLGETQYF. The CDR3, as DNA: TGCGCCAGCAGCCTAACCCCCGGGAGTCTTGGAGAGACCCAGTACTTC. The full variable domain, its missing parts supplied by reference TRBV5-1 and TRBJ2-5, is KAGVTQTPRYLIKTRGQQVTLSCSPISGHRSVSWYQQTPGQGLQFLFEYFSETQRNKGNFPGRFSGRQFSNSRSEMNVSTLELGDSALYLCASSLTPGSLGETQYFGPGTRLLVL.

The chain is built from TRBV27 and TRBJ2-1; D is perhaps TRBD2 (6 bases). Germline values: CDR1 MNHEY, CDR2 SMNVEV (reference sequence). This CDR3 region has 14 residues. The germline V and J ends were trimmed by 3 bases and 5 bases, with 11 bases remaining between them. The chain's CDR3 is CASSLERANNEQFF. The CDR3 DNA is TGTGCCAGCAGTTTGGAGCGGGCCAACAATGAGCAGTTCTTC.

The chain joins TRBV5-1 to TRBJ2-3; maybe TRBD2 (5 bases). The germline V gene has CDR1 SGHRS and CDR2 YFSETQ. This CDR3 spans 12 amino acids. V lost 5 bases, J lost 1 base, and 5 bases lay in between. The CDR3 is CASRRGTDTQYF. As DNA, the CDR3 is TGCGCCAGCAGGAGGGGCACAGATACGCAGTATTTT.

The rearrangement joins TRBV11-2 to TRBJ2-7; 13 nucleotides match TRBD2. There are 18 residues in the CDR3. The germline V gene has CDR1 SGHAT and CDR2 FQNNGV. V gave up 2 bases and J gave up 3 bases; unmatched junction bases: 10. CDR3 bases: TGTGCCAGCAGCTTACGGACTAGCGGGAGTTCAGAGGTCTACGAGCAGTACTTC. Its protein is CASSLRTSGSSEVYEQYF.

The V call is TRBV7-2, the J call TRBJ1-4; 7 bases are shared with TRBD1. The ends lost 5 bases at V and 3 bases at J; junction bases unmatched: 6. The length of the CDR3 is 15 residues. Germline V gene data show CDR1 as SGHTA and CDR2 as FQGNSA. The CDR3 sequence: CASSPTGEANEKLFF. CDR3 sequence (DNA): TGTGCCAGCAGCCCAACAGGGGAGGCTAATGAAAAACTGTTTTTT.

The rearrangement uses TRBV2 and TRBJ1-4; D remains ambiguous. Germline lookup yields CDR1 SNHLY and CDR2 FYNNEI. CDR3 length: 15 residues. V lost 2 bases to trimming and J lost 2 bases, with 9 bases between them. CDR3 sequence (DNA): TGTGCCAGCAGTGAACAACGGCCCACTAATGAAAAACTGTTTTTT. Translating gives CASSEQRPTNEKLFF.

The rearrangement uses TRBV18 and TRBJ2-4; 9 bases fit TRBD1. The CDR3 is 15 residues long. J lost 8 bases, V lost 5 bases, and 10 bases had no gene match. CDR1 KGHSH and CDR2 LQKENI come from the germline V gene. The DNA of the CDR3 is TGTGCCAGCTCATTGTGGGGACAGGGAAAAGACATTCAGTACTTC. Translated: CASSLWGQGKDIQYF.

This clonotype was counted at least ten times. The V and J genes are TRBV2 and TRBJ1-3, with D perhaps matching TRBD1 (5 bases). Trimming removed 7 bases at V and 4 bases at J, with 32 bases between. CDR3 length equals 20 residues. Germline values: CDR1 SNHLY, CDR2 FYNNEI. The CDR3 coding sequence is TGTGCCAGCATTGGGGTCAAATCGCCGAATAGTGGGGCGAGAGGAAACACCATATATTTT. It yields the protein CASIGVKSPNSGARGNTIYF.

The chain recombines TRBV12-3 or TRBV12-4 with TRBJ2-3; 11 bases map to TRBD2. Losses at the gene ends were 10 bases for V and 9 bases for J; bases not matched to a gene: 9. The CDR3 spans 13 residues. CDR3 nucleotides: TGTGCCATTTCGGGCCCTAGCGGGAGGACGCAGTATTTT. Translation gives CAISGPSGRTQYF.

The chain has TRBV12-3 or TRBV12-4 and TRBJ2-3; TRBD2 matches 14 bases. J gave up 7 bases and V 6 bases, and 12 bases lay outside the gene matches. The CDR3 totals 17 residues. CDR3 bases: TGTGCCAGCAGCCCTACCCTGACTAGCGGGAGGGCCCATACGCAGTATTTT. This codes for CASSPTLTSGRAHTQYF.

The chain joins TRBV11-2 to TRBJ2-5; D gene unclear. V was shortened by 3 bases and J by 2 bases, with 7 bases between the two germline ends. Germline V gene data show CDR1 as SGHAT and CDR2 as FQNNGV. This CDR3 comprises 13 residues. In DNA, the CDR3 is TGTGCCAGCAGCTTTCAACAGCAAGAGACCCAGTACTTC. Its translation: CASSFQQQETQYF.

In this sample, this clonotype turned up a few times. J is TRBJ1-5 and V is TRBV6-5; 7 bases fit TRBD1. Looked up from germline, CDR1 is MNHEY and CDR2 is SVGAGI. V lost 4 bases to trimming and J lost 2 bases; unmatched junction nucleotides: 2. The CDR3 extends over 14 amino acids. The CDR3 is CASSSGQRNQPQHF. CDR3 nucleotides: TGTGCCAGCAGTTCGGGACAGCGCAATCAGCCCCAGCATTTT.

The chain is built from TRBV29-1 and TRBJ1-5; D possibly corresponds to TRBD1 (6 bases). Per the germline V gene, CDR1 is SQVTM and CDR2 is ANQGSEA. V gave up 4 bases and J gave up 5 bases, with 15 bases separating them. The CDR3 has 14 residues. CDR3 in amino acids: CSVVSGVGDQPQHF. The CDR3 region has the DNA TGCAGCGTTGTATCAGGGGTTGGGGATCAGCCCCAGCATTTT. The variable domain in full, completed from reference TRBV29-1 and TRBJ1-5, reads SAVISQKPSRDICQRGTSLTIQCQVDSQVTMMFWYRQQPGQSLTLIATANQGSEATYESGFVIDKFPISRPNLTFSTLTVSNMSPEDSSIYLCSVVSGVGDQPQHFGDGTRLSIL.

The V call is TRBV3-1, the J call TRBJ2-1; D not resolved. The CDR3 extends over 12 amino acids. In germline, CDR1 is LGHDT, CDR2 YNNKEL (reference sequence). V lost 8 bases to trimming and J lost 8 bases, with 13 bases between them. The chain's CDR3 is CASGIGADEQFF. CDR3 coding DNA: TGTGCCAGCGGCATAGGAGCCGATGAGCAGTTCTTC.

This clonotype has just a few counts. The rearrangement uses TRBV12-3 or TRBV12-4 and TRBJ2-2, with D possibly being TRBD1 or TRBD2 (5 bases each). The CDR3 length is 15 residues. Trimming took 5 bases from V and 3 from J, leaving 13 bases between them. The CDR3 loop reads CASSPEGFHTGELFF. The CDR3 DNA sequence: TGTGCCAGCAGTCCCGAGGGGTTTCACACCGGGGAGCTGTTTTTT.

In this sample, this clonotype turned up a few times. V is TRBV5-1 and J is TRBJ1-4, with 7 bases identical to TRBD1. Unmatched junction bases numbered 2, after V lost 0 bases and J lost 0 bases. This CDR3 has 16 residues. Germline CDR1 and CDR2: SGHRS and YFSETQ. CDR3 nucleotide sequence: TGCGCCAGCAGCTTGGATGGACAGGCAACTAATGAAAAACTGTTTTTT. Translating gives CASSLDGQATNEKLFF.

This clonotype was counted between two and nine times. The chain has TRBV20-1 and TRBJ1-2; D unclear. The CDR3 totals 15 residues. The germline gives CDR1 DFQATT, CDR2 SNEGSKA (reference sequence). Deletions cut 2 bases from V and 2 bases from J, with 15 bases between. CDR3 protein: CSARPPSGPNYGYTF. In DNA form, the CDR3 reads TGCAGTGCTAGACCGCCTTCCGGGCCCAACTATGGCTACACCTTC.

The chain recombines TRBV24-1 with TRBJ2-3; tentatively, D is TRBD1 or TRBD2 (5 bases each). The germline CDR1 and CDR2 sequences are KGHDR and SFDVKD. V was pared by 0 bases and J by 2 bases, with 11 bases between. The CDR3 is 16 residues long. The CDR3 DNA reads TGTGCCACCAGTGATTTGAGTCCGGGGCCCACAGATACGCAGTATTTT. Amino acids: CATSDLSPGPTDTQYF.

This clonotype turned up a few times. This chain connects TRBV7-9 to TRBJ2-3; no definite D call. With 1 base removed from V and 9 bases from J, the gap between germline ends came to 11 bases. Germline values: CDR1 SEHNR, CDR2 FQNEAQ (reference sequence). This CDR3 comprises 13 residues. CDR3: CASSLGPSATQYF. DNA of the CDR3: TGTGCCAGCAGCTTAGGTCCCTCGGCCACGCAGTATTTT.